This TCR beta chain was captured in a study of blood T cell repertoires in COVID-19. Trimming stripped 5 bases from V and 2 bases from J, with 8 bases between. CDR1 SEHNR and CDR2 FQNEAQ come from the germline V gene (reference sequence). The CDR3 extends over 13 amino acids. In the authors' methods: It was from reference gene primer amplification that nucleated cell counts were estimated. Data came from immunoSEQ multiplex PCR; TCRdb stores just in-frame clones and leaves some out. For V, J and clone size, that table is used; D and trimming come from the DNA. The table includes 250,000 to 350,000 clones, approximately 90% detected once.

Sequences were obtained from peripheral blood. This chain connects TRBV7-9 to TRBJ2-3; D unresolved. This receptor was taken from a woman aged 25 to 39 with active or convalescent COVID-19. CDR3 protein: CASSPGTTDTQYF. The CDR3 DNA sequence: TGTGCCAGCAGCCCAGGAACCACAGATACGCAGTATTTT.